This entry features one T cell receptor beta chain sequence. Its antigen is currently unknown. Some clones are missing from TCRdb's copy, which holds only in-frame ones; the method was immunoSEQ multiplex PCR. Here the sample spans approximately 61,000 clones, about 80% being singletons. The CDR3 contains 16 residues. Germline assignment: CDR1 MNHNY and CDR2 SVGAGI (reference sequence). Trimming took 8 bases from V and 2 from J, leaving 20 bases between them. The sample comes from a study of vaccination effects on CD4 cells after COVID-19. Before any sequencing was done, the ViraFEST assay used viral peptide pools to expand antigen-specific CD4+ T cells. Culture lasted around eleven days before CD4+ T cell isolation. The cohort was immunized with two doses of either the BNT162b2 or mRNA-1273 vaccine.

The J gene is TRBJ2-3, the V gene TRBV6-6; tentative D call: TRBD2 (7 bases). This TCR derives from a human donor who received a COVID-19 vaccine. Sequencing was performed on CD4+ T cells from PBMCs cultured with HCoV-229E spike peptides, taken after COVID-19 vaccination. The CDR3 here is CASALRRGGPTDTQYF. The CDR3 region has the DNA TGTGCCAGCGCCCTACGGCGCGGGGGCCCCACAGATACGCAGTATTTT.